The entry below gives a single TCR beta chain sequence along with its context. Its antigen is unknown. The record has no base qualities; no much larger clone is one base away. The time point tag for this specimen amounts to: baseline before first vaccination. Vaccinee samples came from UK trials COV001 and COV002, including a single-blind randomized controlled phase 2/3 trial of AZD1222 (ChAdOx1 nCoV-19) in healthy adults. Trial participant PBMC samples were collected at day 0 and day 28 after the second dose for TCRbeta chain sequencing. The sample comes from a study of T cell responses to AZD1222 COVID-19 vaccine (dated by TCRdb to about 2021). About the full investigation: Because spike-specific TCR depth and breadth did not differ between the two schedules, AZD1222 recipients who got a second dose at roughly 4 weeks were pooled with those who got a second dose at roughly 12 weeks. Enrollment into the trials was organized by age into subgroups of 18-55, 56-69 and 70-plus years, and those subgroups contained 148, 28 and 57 TCR-sequenced participants, respectively. A total of more than 230 trial participants underwent TCR sequencing, of whom about 210 had received two doses of AZD1222 and approximately 25 had received two doses of the MenACWY control vaccine.

Overall study results and their limits: CD4 TCRs associated with the vaccine covered the entire spike protein, and the dominant responses were in regions 160-218 and 743-854. Because no day 14 peak-response samples were available, the repertoires could be characterized only after the peak T cell response. Only 5 to 7 AZD1222 recipients were SARS-CoV-2 seropositive at baseline, limiting conclusions about previously exposed vaccinees. The 56-69-year group was small, and its depth increase did not reach significance, likely because of low power. Participants were mostly white British and included more females than males, and it was suggested by the authors that clonal diversity may have been underestimated. Reportedly, almost half of the unique spike-specific TCRs recognized epitopes lying outside the regions that are mutated in the B.1.351 and B.1.1.7 variants. A significant rise in spike-specific TCR breadth and depth was observed after two AZD1222 doses relative to day 0 and relative to MenACWY recipients.

The CDR3 regions of human TCRbeta chains were analyzed by immunosequencing. Turning to the authors' computational methods: TCRs in the repertoires were compared against a reference library of SARS-CoV-2-specific TCRs that had been generated with the MIRA antigen-specificity platform. Breadth meant the fraction of unique TCRs that were SARS-CoV-2-associated, whereas depth meant the fraction of total T cells that were SARS-CoV-2-associated. Using the MIRA data, each spike-specific TCR was assigned both to the spike region to which the TCR was reactive and to a CD4 or CD8 class. Log10-transformed breadth and depth values were compared by one-way ANOVA with Sidak's multiple comparisons tests. What TCRdb holds here is the immuneACCESS table cut down to in-frame rearrangements. Part of the clones is not present; checked against another copy, under half of the missing clones reflect an unresolved V gene, and the others are unexplained. V and J calls and clone size come straight from that table; D and trimming were deduced from the DNA. The sample records about 130,000 clones, 80% to 90% of which are singletons. The ten largest clones add up to 4.5% to 6% of the sample.

The sequence was obtained from an adult in good health. The source was peripheral blood, collected on day 0 of AZD1222 vaccination.

CDR3 region: CATSERRGNTEAFF. The DNA reads TGTGCCACCAGCGAAAGGAGGGGGAACACTGAAGCTTTCTTT. The chain couples TRBV15 to TRBJ1-1, with a weak D call of TRBD1 (5 bases match). Looking up the germline V gene (reference sequence) yields CDR1 LNHNV and CDR2 YYDKDF. Cut back by 5 bases and 1 base, the V and J ends lie 11 bases apart. Inclusive of the bounding cysteine and phenylalanine, the CDR3 is 14 residues long. Only CDR3 DNA remains: 42 bases, in frame from the first base.